Listed below are T cell receptor beta chains from one sample, sequenced in a study of blood T cell repertoires in COVID-19. The assay was immunoSEQ multiplex PCR, and TCRdb's table has in-frame clones only and misses some. The profile covers around 140,000 clones, with around 87% appearing a single time and approximately 6.1% taken by the ten largest. The sequenced sample was peripheral blood. Source of these receptors: a man older than 75 with acute or convalescent COVID-19. CDR3s include the opening cysteine and the closing phenylalanine or tryptophan. Each record gives: D gene, clone size, J gene, V gene, CDR3 DNA, CDR3 protein. D genes are given only for firm matches. The size entry is marked missing in some rows and otherwise reads once, few, many or a size class.

NA,NA,TRBJ1-3,TRBV5-6,TGTGCCAGCAGCTTCACCGGGACAACCTCTGGAAACACCATATATTTT,CASSFTGTTSGNTIYF
TRBD1,NA,TRBJ1-6,TRBV7-2,TGTGCCAGCAGCTTAGAGGGGGCCAGGGCCTCCTATAATTCACCCCTCCACTTT,CASSLEGARASYNSPLHF
TRBD2,NA,TRBJ2-4,TRBV15,TGTGCCACCAGCAGAGATCCGGGGGGATCACTAGCCAAAAACATTCAGTACTTC,CATSRDPGGSLAKNIQYF
TRBD2,NA,TRBJ2-3,TRBV2,TGTGCCAGCAAGCGGGGGACCGGCACAGATACGCAGTATTTT,CASKRGTGTDTQYF
TRBD1,NA,TRBJ1-2,TRBV20-1,TGCAGTGCTAGTCGGGTGACAGGGGGCAACACCTTC,CSASRVTGGNTF
NA,NA,TRBJ2-2,TRBV9,TGTGCCAGCAAAGGGGTAACCGGGGAGCTGTTTTTT,CASKGVTGELFF
TRBD1,few,TRBJ2-2,TRBV27,TGTGCCAGCAGTTTAAGGCGCAGGGGGCAAATAGCCGGGGAGCTGTTTTTT,CASSLRRRGQIAGELFF
NA,NA,TRBJ1-1,TRBV30,TGTGCCTGGAGTGTGGGGCGGATGAACACTGAAGCTTTCTTT,CAWSVGRMNTEAFF
TRBD1,few,TRBJ1-1,TRBV5-8,TGTGCCAGCCCCGAGGGAATCCCGGACAGGGGAAACACTGAAGCTTTCTTT,CASPEGIPDRGNTEAFF
NA,few,TRBJ1-5,TRBV24-1,TGTGCCACCAGTGGACTCCCGGGTCAGCCCCAGCATTTT,CATSGLPGQPQHF
TRBD2,NA,TRBJ2-5,TRBV10-3,TGTGCCATCAGTGAAACCGGGACTAGCGGACTCGGGACCCAGTACTTC,CAISETGTSGLGTQYF
NA,once,TRBJ2-6,TRBV27,TGTGCCAGCAGTAGGTATTCGACAGCCCCCTCTGGGGCCAACGTCCTGACTTTC,CASSRYSTAPSGANVLTF
NA,NA,TRBJ1-4,TRBV18,TGTGCCAGCTCACCATCACGGGGAGCAACTAATGAAAAACTGTTTTTT,CASSPSRGATNEKLFF
NA,NA,TRBJ1-1,TRBV6-1,TGTGCCAGCAGTGAAATTGGAGCGAACACTGAAGCTTTCTTT,CASSEIGANTEAFF
TRBD1,NA,TRBJ1-1,TRBV18,TGTGCCAGCTCACCGTCGGGACAGGGGCGAATGAACACTGAAGCTTTCTTT,CASSPSGQGRMNTEAFF
TRBD2,NA,TRBJ2-5,TRBV5-4,TGTGCCAGCAGCTTGGCCGGGACTAGCGGCCAAGAGACCCAGTACTTC,CASSLAGTSGQETQYF
NA,NA,TRBJ1-4,TRBV7-9,TGTGCCAGCAGCTTAGGAGGGCCAACTAATGAAAAACTGTTTTTT,CASSLGGPTNEKLFF
TRBD1,NA,TRBJ2-2,TRBV9,TGTGCCAGCAGCACCCGACAGGGGAACACCGGGGAGCTGTTTTTT,CASSTRQGNTGELFF
NA,NA,TRBJ2-3,TRBV6-5,TGTGCCAGCAGTTACGGGCAGGGGAAGGCAGATACGCAGTATTTT,CASSYGQGKADTQYF
TRBD1,NA,TRBJ1-2,TRBV19,TGTGCCAGTAGTTTCGCCAGACAGGGAAGCTACACCTTC,CASSFARQGSYTF
NA,NA,TRBJ2-5,TRBV5-1,TGCGCCAGCAGCACGGGACAAAGCCAAGAGACCCAGTACTTC,CASSTGQSQETQYF
TRBD2,NA,TRBJ2-1,TRBV28,TGTGCCAGCAGTCCAACCCCACAGGGGACTAGCGGGCCTGGGATCTTC,CASSPTPQGTSGPGIF
NA,NA,TRBJ2-3,TRBV7-2,TGTGCCAGCAGCTTAGTCACCGGGTATGATGCAGATACGCAGTATTTT,CASSLVTGYDADTQYF
TRBD2,once,TRBJ2-5,TRBV6-2/TRBV6-3,TGTGCCAGCAGTTACAGGCGGGGGGGGCAACGAGAGACCCAGTACTTC,CASSYRRGGQRETQYF
TRBD1,NA,TRBJ1-3,TRBV15,TGTGCCACCAGCAGGACAGGGCCTGGAAACACCATATATTTT,CATSRTGPGNTIYF
TRBD1,NA,TRBJ1-2,TRBV6-5,TGTGCCAGCAGTACCTTATTGACAGGGGGTGGCTACACCTTC,CASSTLLTGGGYTF
NA,NA,TRBJ1-2,TRBV6-1,TGTGCCAGCAGTGAAAGTAGGTGGGTGACAGGAACTAACTATGGCTACACCTTC,CASSESRWVTGTNYGYTF
TRBD1,NA,TRBJ1-1,TRBV29-1,TGCAGCGTGGGGACAGGGTCCACCACTGAAGCTTTCTTT,CSVGTGSTTEAFF
TRBD1,NA,TRBJ2-6,TRBV7-6,TGTGCCAGCAGCTTTGAGACAGGGGTGGTCGGGGCCAACGTCCTGACTTTC,CASSFETGVVGANVLTF
NA,NA,TRBJ2-5,TRBV27,TGTGCCAGCAGTGGGAGTGGGGGGACCCTCCAAGAGACCCAGTACTTC,CASSGSGGTLQETQYF
NA,NA,TRBJ2-2,TRBV7-9,TGTGCCAGCAGCTACATACGGACTGGCGGCACCGGGGAGCTGTTTTTT,CASSYIRTGGTGELFF
TRBD2,NA,TRBJ2-3,TRBV19,TGTGCCAGTAGTAATAGCGGGGGTAGCACAGATACACAGTATTTT,CASSNSGGSTDTQYF